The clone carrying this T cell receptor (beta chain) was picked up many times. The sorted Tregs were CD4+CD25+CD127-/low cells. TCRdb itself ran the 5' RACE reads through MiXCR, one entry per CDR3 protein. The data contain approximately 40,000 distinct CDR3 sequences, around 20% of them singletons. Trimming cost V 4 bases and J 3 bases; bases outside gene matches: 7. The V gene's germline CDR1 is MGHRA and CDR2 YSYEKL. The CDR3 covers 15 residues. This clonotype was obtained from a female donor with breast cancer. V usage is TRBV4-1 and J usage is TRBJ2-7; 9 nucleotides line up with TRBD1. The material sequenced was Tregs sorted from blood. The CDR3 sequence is CASSRDRGTYYEQYF. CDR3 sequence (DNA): TGCGCCAGCAGCCGAGACAGGGGGACGTACTACGAGCAGTACTTC.